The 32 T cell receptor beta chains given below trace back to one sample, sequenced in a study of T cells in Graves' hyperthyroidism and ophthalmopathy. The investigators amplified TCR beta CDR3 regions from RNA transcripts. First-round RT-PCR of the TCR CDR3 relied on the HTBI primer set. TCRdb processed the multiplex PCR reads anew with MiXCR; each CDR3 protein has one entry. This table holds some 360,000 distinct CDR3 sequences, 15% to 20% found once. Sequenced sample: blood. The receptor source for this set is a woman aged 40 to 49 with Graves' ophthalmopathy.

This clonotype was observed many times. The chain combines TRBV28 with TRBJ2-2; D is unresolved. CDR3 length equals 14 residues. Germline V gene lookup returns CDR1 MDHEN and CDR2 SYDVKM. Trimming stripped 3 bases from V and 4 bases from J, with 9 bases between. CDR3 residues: CASSFAGPTGELFF. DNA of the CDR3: TGTGCCAGCAGTTTTGCAGGACCCACCGGGGAGCTGTTTTTT. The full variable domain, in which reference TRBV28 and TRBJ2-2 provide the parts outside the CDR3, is DVKVTQSSRYLVKRTGEKVFLECVQDMDHENMFWYRQDPGLGLRLIYFSYDVKMKEKGDIPEGYSVSREKKERFSLILESASTNQTSMYLCASSFAGPTGELFFGEGSRLTVL.

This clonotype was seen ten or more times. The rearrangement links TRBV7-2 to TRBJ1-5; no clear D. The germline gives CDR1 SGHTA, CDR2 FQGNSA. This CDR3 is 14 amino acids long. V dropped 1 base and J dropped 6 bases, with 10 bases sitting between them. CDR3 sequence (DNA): TGTGCCAGCAGCTTAGGACATCGAGGTCAGCCCCAGCATTTT. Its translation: CASSLGHRGQPQHF. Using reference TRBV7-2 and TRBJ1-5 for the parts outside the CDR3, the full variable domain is GAGVSQSPSNKVTEKGKDVELRCDPISGHTALYWYRQSLGQGLEFLIYFQGNSAPDKSGLPSDRFSAERTGGSVSTLTIQRTQQEDSAVYLCASSLGHRGQPQHFGDGTRLSIL.

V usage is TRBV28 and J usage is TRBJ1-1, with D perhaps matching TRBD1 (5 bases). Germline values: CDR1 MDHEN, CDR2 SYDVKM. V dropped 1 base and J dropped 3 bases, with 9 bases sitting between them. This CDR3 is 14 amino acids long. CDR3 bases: TGTGCCAGCAGTTTATTTGCAGGGTACACTGAAGCTTTCTTT. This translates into CASSLFAGYTEAFF. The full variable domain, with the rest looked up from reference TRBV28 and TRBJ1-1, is DVKVTQSSRYLVKRTGEKVFLECVQDMDHENMFWYRQDPGLGLRLIYFSYDVKMKEKGDIPEGYSVSREKKERFSLILESASTNQTSMYLCASSLFAGYTEAFFGQGTRLTVV.

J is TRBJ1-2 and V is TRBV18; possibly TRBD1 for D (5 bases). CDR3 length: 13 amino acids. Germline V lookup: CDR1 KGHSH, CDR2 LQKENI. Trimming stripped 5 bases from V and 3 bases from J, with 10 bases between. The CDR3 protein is CASSGDRYYGYTF. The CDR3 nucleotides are TGTGCCAGCTCAGGGGACCGATACTATGGCTACACCTTC.

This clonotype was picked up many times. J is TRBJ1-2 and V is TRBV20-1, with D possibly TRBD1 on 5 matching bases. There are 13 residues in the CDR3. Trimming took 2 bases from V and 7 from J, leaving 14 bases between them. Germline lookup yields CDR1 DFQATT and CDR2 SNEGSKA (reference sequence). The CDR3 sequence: CSARIRGGTGYTF. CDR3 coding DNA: TGCAGTGCTAGAATACGGGGCGGGACTGGCTACACCTTC.

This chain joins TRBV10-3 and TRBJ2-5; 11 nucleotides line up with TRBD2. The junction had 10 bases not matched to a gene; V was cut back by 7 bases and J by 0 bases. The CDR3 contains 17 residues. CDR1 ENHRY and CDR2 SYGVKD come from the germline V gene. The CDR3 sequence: CAIKDSGRAPDQETQYF. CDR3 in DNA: TGTGCCATCAAAGATAGCGGGAGGGCCCCAGACCAAGAGACCCAGTACTTC.

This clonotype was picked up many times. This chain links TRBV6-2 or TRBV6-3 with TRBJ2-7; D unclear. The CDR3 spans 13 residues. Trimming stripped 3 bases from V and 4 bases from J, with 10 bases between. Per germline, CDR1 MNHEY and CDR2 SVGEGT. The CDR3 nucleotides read TGTGCCAGCAGTTATGGGGTTGGGTACGAGCAGTACTTC. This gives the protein CASSYGVGYEQYF.

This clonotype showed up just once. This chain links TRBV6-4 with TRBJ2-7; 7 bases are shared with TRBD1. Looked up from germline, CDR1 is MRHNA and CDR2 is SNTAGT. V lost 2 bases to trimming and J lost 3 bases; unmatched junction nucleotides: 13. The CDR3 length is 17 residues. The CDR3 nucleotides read TGTGCCAGCAGTGACGACGACAAGACAGGGCTTGGCTACGAGCAGTACTTC. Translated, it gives CASSDDDKTGLGYEQYF.

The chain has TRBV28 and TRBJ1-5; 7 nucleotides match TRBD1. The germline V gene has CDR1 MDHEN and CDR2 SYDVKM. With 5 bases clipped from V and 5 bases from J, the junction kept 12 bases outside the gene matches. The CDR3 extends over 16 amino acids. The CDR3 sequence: CASSPDPGGGHQPQHF. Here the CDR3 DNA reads TGTGCCAGCAGTCCTGACCCAGGGGGTGGCCATCAGCCCCAGCATTTT.

The CDR3 loop reads CASSLGGLAGSNEQFF. The CDR3 DNA follows: TGTGCCAGCAGTTTAGGGGGACTAGCAGGGAGCAATGAGCAGTTCTTC. The chain combines TRBV28 with TRBJ2-1; 9 nucleotides line up with TRBD2. Germline loops: CDR1 MDHEN, CDR2 SYDVKM. Trimming removed 2 bases from V and 6 bases from J; junction bases left unmatched: 8. This CDR3 has 16 amino acids. Full variable domain (rest looked up from reference TRBV28 and TRBJ2-1): DVKVTQSSRYLVKRTGEKVFLECVQDMDHENMFWYRQDPGLGLRLIYFSYDVKMKEKGDIPEGYSVSREKKERFSLILESASTNQTSMYLCASSLGGLAGSNEQFFGPGTRLTVL.

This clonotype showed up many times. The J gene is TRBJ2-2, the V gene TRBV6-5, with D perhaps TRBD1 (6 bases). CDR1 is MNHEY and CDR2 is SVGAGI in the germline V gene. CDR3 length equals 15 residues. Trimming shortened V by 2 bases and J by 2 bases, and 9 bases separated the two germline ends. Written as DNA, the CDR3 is TGTGCCAGCAGTTACCCCAGGGGCAACACCGGGGAGCTGTTTTTT. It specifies CASSYPRGNTGELFF.

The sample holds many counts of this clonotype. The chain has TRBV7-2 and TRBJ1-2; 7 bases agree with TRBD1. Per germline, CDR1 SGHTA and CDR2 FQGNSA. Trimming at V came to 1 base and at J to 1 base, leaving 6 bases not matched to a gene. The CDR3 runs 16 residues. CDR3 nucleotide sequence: TGTGCCAGCAGCTTAGGCCCGGGACAGTATAACTATGGCTACACCTTC. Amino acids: CASSLGPGQYNYGYTF. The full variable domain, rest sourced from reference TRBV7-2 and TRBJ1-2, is GAGVSQSPSNKVTEKGKDVELRCDPISGHTALYWYRQSLGQGLEFLIYFQGNSAPDKSGLPSDRFSAERTGGSVSTLTIQRTQQEDSAVYLCASSLGPGQYNYGYTFGSGTRLTVV.

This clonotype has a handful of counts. The CDR3, as DNA: TGTGCCAGCACGAGGACACAAAATTCACCCCTCCACTTT. Protein product: CASTRTQNSPLHF. V and J are TRBV2 and TRBJ1-6; perhaps TRBD1 as D (5 bases). This CDR3 is built from 13 residues. Per germline, CDR1 SNHLY and CDR2 FYNNEI. Deletions cut 7 bases from V and 7 bases from J, with 11 bases between.

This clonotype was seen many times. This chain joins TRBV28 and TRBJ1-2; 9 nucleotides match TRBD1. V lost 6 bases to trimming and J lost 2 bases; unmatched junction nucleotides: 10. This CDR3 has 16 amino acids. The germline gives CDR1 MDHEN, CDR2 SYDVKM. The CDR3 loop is CASRTTGGDKNYGYTF. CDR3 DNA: TGTGCCAGCAGAACGACAGGGGGAGATAAAAACTATGGCTACACCTTC.

As DNA, the CDR3 is TGTGCCAGCAGTTACTCTTGGAGGAGTCCAGAGACCCAGTACTTC. As protein: CASSYSWRSPETQYF. The chain couples TRBV6-5 to TRBJ2-5; D might be TRBD2 (5 bases). This CDR3 region has 15 residues. Between the trimmed V and J ends, which lost 0 bases and 4 bases, there was a span of 12 bases. The germline V gene encodes CDR1 MNHEY and CDR2 SVGAGI.

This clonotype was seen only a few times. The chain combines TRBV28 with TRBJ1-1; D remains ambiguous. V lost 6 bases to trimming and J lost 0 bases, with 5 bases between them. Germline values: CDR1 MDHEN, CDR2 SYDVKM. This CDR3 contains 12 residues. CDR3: CASRGMNTEAFF. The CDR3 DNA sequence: TGTGCCAGCAGGGGCATGAACACTGAAGCTTTCTTT.

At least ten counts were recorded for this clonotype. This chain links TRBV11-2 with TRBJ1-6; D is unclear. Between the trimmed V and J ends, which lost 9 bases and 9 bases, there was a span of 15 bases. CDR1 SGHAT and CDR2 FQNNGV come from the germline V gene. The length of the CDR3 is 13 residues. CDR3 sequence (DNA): TGTGCCAGTACCATCGACTGGCGTTCACCCCTCCACTTT. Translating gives CASTIDWRSPLHF.

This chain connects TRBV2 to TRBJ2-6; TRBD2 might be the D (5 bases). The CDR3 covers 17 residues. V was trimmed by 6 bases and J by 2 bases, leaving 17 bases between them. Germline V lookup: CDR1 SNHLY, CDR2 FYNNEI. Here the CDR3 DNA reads TGTGCCAGCAGACCCTTAGTGGGAGACCCTGGGGCCAACGTCCTGACTTTC. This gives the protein CASRPLVGDPGANVLTF.

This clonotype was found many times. The CDR3 loop reads CATSSTPGLQETQYF. The CDR3, as DNA: TGTGCCACCAGCAGTACTCCGGGACTTCAAGAGACCCAGTACTTC. This chain connects TRBV15 to TRBJ2-5, with D perhaps matching TRBD2 (6 bases). Germline-derived CDR1 and CDR2 are LNHNV and YYDKDF (reference sequence). Trimming left V 3 bases short and J 2 bases short, with 13 bases between. CDR3 length equals 15 residues.

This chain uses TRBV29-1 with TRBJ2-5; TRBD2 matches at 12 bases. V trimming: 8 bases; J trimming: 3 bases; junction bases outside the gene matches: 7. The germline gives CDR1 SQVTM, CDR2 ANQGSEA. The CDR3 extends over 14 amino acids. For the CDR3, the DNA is TGCAGCACTCGACTAGCGGGAGTAGAAGAGACCCAGTACTTC. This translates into CSTRLAGVEETQYF.

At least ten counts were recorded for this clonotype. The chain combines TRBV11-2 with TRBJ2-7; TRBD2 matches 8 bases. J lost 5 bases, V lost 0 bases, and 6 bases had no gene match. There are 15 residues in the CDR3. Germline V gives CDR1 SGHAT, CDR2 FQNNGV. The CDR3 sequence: CASSLDPGGQDEQYF. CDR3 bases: TGTGCCAGCAGCTTAGATCCGGGGGGGCAGGACGAGCAGTACTTC.

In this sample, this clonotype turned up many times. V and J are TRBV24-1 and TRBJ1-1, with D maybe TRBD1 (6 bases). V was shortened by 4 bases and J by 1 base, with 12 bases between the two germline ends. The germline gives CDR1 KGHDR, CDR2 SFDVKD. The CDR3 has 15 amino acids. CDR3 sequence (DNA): TGTGCCACCAGTGACCACCGGGACACGAACACTGAAGCTTTCTTT. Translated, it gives CATSDHRDTNTEAFF.

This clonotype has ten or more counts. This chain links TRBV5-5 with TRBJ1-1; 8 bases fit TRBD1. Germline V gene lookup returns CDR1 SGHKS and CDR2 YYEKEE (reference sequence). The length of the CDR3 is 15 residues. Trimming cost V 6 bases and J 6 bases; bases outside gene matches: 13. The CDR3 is CASTSSWTGRAEAFF. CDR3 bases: TGTGCCAGCACCTCTTCCTGGACAGGGAGGGCTGAAGCTTTCTTT.

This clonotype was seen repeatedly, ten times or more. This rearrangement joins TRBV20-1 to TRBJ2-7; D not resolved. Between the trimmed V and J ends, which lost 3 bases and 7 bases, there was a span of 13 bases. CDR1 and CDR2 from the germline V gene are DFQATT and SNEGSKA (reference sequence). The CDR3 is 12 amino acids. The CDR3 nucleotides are TGCAGTGCTAGGGCCCGACTGGGGGAGCAGTACTTC. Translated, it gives CSARARLGEQYF.

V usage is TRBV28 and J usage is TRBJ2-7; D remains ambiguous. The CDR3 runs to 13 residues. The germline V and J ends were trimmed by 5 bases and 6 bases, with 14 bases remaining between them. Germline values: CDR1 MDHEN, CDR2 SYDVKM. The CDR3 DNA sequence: TGTGCCAGCAGTCTCCGCCACTTGAGCGAGCAGTACTTC. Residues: CASSLRHLSEQYF.

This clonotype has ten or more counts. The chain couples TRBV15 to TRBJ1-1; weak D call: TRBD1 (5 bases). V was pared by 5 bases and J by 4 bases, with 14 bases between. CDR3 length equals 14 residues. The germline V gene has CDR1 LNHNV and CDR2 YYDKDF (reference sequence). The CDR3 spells CATSRGALSTEAFF. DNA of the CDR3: TGTGCCACCAGCCGTGGGGCCCTGAGCACTGAAGCTTTCTTT.

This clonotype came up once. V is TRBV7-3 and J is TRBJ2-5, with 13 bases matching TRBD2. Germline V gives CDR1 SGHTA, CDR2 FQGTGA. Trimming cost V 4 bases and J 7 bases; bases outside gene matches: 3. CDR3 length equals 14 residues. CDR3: CASSSGLAGSTQYF. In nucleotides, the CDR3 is TGTGCCAGCAGCTCGGGACTAGCGGGATCGACCCAGTACTTC.

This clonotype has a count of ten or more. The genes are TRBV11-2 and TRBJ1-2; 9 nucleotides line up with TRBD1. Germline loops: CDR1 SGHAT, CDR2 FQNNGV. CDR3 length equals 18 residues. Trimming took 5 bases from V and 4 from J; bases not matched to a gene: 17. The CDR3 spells CASSPKTSGTGWAYGYTF. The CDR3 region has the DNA TGTGCCAGCAGCCCGAAAACCTCCGGGACAGGGTGGGCCTATGGCTACACCTTC.

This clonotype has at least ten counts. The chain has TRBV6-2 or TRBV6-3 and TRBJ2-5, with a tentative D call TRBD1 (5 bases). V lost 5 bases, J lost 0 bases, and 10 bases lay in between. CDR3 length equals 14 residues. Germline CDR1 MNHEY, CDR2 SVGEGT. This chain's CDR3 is CASSRRQNQETQYF. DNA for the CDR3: TGTGCCAGCAGTCGCCGACAGAACCAAGAGACCCAGTACTTC.

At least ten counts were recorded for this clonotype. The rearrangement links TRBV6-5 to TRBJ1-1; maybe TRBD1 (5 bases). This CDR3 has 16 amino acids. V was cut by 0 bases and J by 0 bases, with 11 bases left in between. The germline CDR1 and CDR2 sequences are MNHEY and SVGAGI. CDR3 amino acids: CASSYSGGGLNTEAFF. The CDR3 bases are TGTGCCAGCAGTTACTCGGGGGGGGGATTGAACACTGAAGCTTTCTTT.

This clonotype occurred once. The CDR3 protein is CASSEDQSGANVLTF. The CDR3 DNA follows: TGTGCCAGCAGTGAAGATCAGTCTGGGGCCAACGTCCTGACTTTC. The V and J genes are TRBV6-1 and TRBJ2-6; D is uncertain. The CDR3 covers 15 residues. The germline V gene has CDR1 MNHNS and CDR2 SASEGT. V lost 1 base to trimming and J lost 1 base, with 5 bases between them.

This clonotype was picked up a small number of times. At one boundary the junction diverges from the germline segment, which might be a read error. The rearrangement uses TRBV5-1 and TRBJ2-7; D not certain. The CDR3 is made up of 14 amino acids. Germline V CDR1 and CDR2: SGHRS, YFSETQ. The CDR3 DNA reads TGCGCCAGCAGCAAGGACGGCCTCTCCGACGAGCAGTACTTC. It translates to CASSKDGLSDEQYF. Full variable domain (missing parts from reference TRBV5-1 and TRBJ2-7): KAGVTQTPRYLIKTRGQQVTLSCSPISGHRSVSWYQQTPGQGLQFLFEYFSETQRNKGNFPGRFSGRQFSNSRSEMNVSTLELGDSALYLCASSKDGLSDEQYFGPGTRLTVT.